Sequencing of this T cell receptor beta chain was carried out in a study of blood T cell repertoires in COVID-19. Background on the study: Material from acute and convalescent COVID-19 was sourced from the United States, Italy and Spain.

Here immunoSEQ multiplex PCR was the method, and the copy in TCRdb shows in-frame clones only, minus some. Of 82,000 or so clones listed, roughly 89% are singletons. Self-reported history from a screening survey and questionnaire set each donor's cohort. With 5 bases clipped from V and 5 bases from J, the junction kept 2 bases outside the gene matches. The CDR3 is made up of 13 amino acids. Germline V gene sequence: CDR1 MDHEN, CDR2 SYDVKM. Sequencing used PBMCs or T cells enriched from blood (not recorded which). The receptor was isolated from a woman in her fifties or sixties with acute COVID-19. The V call is TRBV28, the J call TRBJ1-2, with 10 bases matching TRBD1. CDR3 sequence (DNA): TGTGCCAGCAGTCGACAGGGGGCATATGGCTACACCTTC. This encodes CASSRQGAYGYTF.